This TCR beta chain emerged from a study of CD8 T cells in ankylosing spondylitis. Overall study results and limits: Researchers reportedly found disease-linked clones significantly enriched in matched ankylosing spondylitis synovial fluid. Blood from ankylosing spondylitis patients appeared to carry a characteristic roughly eight-variant TCR beta motif. Prior literature has documented some motif variants in synovial fluid and blood from reactive arthritis.

It was by quantitative 5'-RACE with molecular barcodes that TCR beta libraries were made. TCRdb called the 5' RACE reads again in MiXCR, with one record for every CDR3 protein. The top ten hold over 15% of the sample, which has some 700,000 distinct CDR3 sequences, around 17% seen once. As concerns this clonotype: Its target is not known.

The length of the CDR3 is 12 residues. Germline V CDR1 and CDR2: MNHEY, SMNVEV (reference sequence). V lost 3 bases and J lost 8, with 11 bases in between. This sequence joins TRBV27 and TRBJ2-7; D ambiguous. The source material was blood, either unsorted or a sorted T cell fraction (not recorded which). The receptor comes from a male donor with ankylosing spondylitis. CDR3 sequence reads: CASSFPGYKQYF. CDR3 DNA: TGTGCCAGCAGTTTCCCCGGGTATAAGCAGTACTTC.